The sequence of this TCR beta chain was determined in a study of T-cell reconstitution after alpha-beta-depleted transplantation in children. As it was prepared, the TCRbeta library received unique molecular identifiers. MiXCR was run by TCRdb on the PCR reads, yielding one entry per CDR3 protein. This sample has around 700,000 distinct CDR3 sequences, with approximately 14% found just once. V was pared by 6 bases and J by 15 bases, with 21 bases between. The CDR3 extends over 13 amino acids. The chain has TRBV12-3 or TRBV12-4 and TRBJ2-4; D gene unclear. This receptor was identified in a girl aged 2 to 10 with congenital amegakaryocytic thrombocytopenia, due to receive a stem cell transplant. The material was PBMCs, obtained before TCRalphabeta/CD19-depleted stem cell transplant. Here the CDR3 reads CASSPPRLDPLYF. CDR3 coding DNA: TGTGCCAGCAGCCCGCCCCGGTTGGATCCTTTGTACTTC.